Following are 11 T cell receptor beta chains from one sample sequenced in a study of CD8 T cells in ankylosing spondylitis. The study, taken as a whole, reports: Characteristic of ankylosing spondylitis blood, it appeared, was a TCR beta motif comprising eight highly homologous variants.

TCRdb re-called the 5' RACE reads with MiXCR, one entry per CDR3 protein. The data contain about 540,000 distinct CDR3 sequences, 12% of them singletons. Their antigen targets remain unknown. The source material was blood, either unsorted or a sorted T cell fraction (not recorded which). Receptor source: a male donor with ankylosing spondylitis.

This clonotype was counted only a few times. The chain combines TRBV5-1 with TRBJ2-1; D is possibly TRBD1 or TRBD2 (5 bases each). This CDR3 has 14 amino acids. Germline V gives CDR1 SGHRS, CDR2 YFSETQ. The V end lost 4 bases, the J end lost 9 bases, and 17 bases lay between the germline ends. CDR3 region: CASSRIQDEGEQFF. In DNA, the CDR3 is TGCGCCAGCAGCCGAATACAGGACGAGGGTGAGCAGTTCTTC.

The rearrangement joins TRBV4-2 to TRBJ1-5; possible D gene TRBD1, 5 bases. CDR3 length: 15 amino acids. Per germline, CDR1 LGHNA and CDR2 YNFKEQ. Trimming removed 4 bases from V and 4 bases from J, with 14 bases in between. CDR3 residues: CASSLFLGGNQPQHF. DNA for the CDR3: TGTGCCAGCAGCCTCTTCCTGGGGGGAAATCAGCCCCAGCATTTT.

The gene calls are TRBV3-1 and TRBJ1-1; D is unresolved. Germline values: CDR1 LGHDT, CDR2 YNNKEL (reference sequence). This CDR3 has 13 amino acids. Between the trimmed V and J ends, which lost 1 base and 6 bases, there was a span of 9 bases. CDR3 residues: CASSQVSLSEAFF. The CDR3 nucleotides are TGTGCCAGCAGCCAAGTTTCCCTATCTGAAGCTTTCTTT. Complete variable domain (other parts from reference TRBV3-1 and TRBJ1-1): DTAVSQTPKYLVTQMGNDKSIKCEQNLGHDTMYWYKQDSKKFLKIMFSYNNKELIINETVPNRFSPKSPDKAHLNLHINSLELGDSAVYFCASSQVSLSEAFFGQGTRLTVV.

This clonotype was counted only a few times. The rearrangement links TRBV11-2 to TRBJ2-1; 8 bases are a match to TRBD1. CDR1 SGHAT and CDR2 FQNNGV come from the germline V gene. The V and J ends lost 3 bases and 10 bases, in that order; junction bases with no gene match: 2. The CDR3 is made up of 12 amino acids. The CDR3 sequence is CASSFGTGEQFF. The CDR3 nucleotides read TGTGCCAGCAGCTTCGGGACAGGCGAGCAGTTCTTC.

The rearrangement joins TRBV12-3 or TRBV12-4 to TRBJ2-1; D gene uncertain. Deletions cut 0 bases from V and 7 bases from J, with 19 bases between. The CDR3 sequence is 17 residues long. The CDR3 DNA reads as TGTGCCAGCAGTTTAGCGCTCACTGGCGGACCCGGGAATGAGCAGTTCTTC. Its translation: CASSLALTGGPGNEQFF.

V usage is TRBV6-1 and J usage is TRBJ2-3; TRBD2 aligns across 10 bases. The CDR3 spans 16 residues. After removal of 7 bases from V and 4 bases from J, the junction contained 11 bases not matched to a gene. CDR1 and CDR2 (germline): MNHNS, SASEGT. The DNA for the CDR3 is TGTGCCAGCACGAGAGTTACTAGCGGGAACTCAGATACGCAGTATTTT. Its protein product is CASTRVTSGNSDTQYF.

This clonotype has a handful of counts. The chain carries TRBV29-1 and TRBJ2-4, with D maybe TRBD1 (6 bases). From germline, CDR1 is SQVTM and CDR2 ANQGSEA. Trimming pared 6 bases from V and 2 bases from J, leaving 14 bases between. There are 14 residues in the CDR3. CDR3 DNA: TGCAGCGTCGCAAGGACAGTTTCCAAAAACATTCAGTACTTC. Translated: CSVARTVSKNIQYF.

This chain links TRBV10-3 with TRBJ2-1; D is possibly TRBD2 (6 bases). CDR3 length: 15 amino acids. V was shortened by 7 bases and J by 0 bases, with 13 bases between the two germline ends. The germline gives CDR1 ENHRY, CDR2 SYGVKD. The CDR3 spells CAIIVSTSSYNEQFF. For the CDR3, the DNA is TGTGCCATCATCGTGTCGACTAGCTCCTACAATGAGCAGTTCTTC.

In this sample, this clonotype turned up once. The CDR3, as DNA: TGTGCCAGCAGCTTAAGGGGGACACGAGGGGAAAAACTGTTTTTT. It encodes CASSLRGTRGEKLFF. V gene TRBV11-2 combines with J gene TRBJ1-4, with D perhaps matching TRBD1 (6 bases). The CDR3 length is 15 residues. Trimming left V 2 bases short and J 8 bases short, with 15 bases between. The germline gives CDR1 SGHAT, CDR2 FQNNGV.

J is TRBJ2-1 and V is TRBV5-1; 9 bases are a match to TRBD2. V shed 2 bases and J 4 bases; nucleotides not matched to a gene: 4. From germline, CDR1 is SGHRS and CDR2 YFSETQ. CDR3 length equals 15 residues. CDR3 sequence: CASSFSGSDYNEQFF. CDR3 DNA: TGCGCCAGCAGCTTTAGCGGGAGCGATTACAATGAGCAGTTCTTC.

The rearrangement links TRBV28 to TRBJ1-1; perhaps TRBD1 as D (5 bases). Looked up from germline, CDR1 is MDHEN and CDR2 is SYDVKM. Between the trimmed V and J ends, which lost 5 bases and 0 bases, there was a span of 16 bases. The CDR3 is 16 residues long. The CDR3 coding sequence is TGTGCCAGCAGTCCCAGGGAGTTATACTTGAACACTGAAGCTTTCTTT. Translating gives CASSPRELYLNTEAFF.